The rows below give T cell receptor beta chains drawn from one sample of a study of cytomegalovirus exposure and HLA in healthy donors. Only in-frame clones appear in the TCRdb table, and some are missing; sequencing was by immunoSEQ multiplex PCR. The profile shows around 160,000 clones, about three quarters of them singletons. The material sequenced was PBMCs. Every receptor here comes from a man aged 35 to 55 in good health and CMV-seropositive. Each CDR3 is given with its conserved first and last residue. Fields, in order: V gene, clone size, D gene, J gene, CDR3 protein, CDR3 DNA. D genes are given only for firm matches. Rows give clone size only sometimes, using once, few, many, or a class for an expanded clone.

TRBV7-2	few	TRBD2	TRBJ2-7	CASSARTSGGRGEQYF	TGTGCCAGCAGCGCTCGGACTAGCGGGGGGAGGGGGGAGCAGTACTTC
TRBV5-5	.	.	TRBJ1-1	CASSGMGLTEAFF	TGTGCCAGCAGCGGTATGGGACTTACTGAAGCTTTCTTT
TRBV11-3	few	.	TRBJ2-1	CASSLPGSYNEQFF	TGTGCCAGCAGCCTACCGGGGTCCTACAATGAGCAGTTCTTC
TRBV7-2	.	TRBD1	TRBJ2-7	CASSVDRWGYEQYF	TGTGCCAGCAGCGTGGACAGGTGGGGATACGAGCAGTACTTC
TRBV19	.	TRBD1	TRBJ1-3	CASRSDRGLGNTIYF	TGTGCCAGTAGGTCGGACAGGGGGCTCGGAAACACCATATATTTT
TRBV28	.	TRBD1	TRBJ1-3	CASSFLDRDRPGNTIYF	TGTGCCAGCAGTTTCCTCGACCGGGACAGGCCTGGAAACACCATATATTTT
TRBV7-9	.	.	TRBJ2-7	CASSPPGGAGLGEQYF	TGTGCCAGCAGCCCCCCAGGAGGGGCCGGTTTGGGCGAGCAGTACTTC
TRBV29-1	.	TRBD1	TRBJ1-2	CSVERGQGYTF	TGCAGCGTTGAGAGGGGGCAAGGCTACACCTTC
TRBV2	.	.	TRBJ1-3	CASSFLLTGTRGNTIYF	TGTGCCAGCAGTTTCCTCCTGACAGGCACGCGGGGAAACACCATATATTTT
TRBV4-2	few	TRBD2	TRBJ2-1	CASSSGNSGNYNEQFF	TGTGCCAGCAGCTCAGGGAATAGCGGGAACTACAATGAGCAGTTCTTC
TRBV6-4	.	TRBD2	TRBJ2-6	CASARGAGANVLTF	TGTGCCAGCGCGCGGGGGGCTGGGGCCAACGTCCTGACTTTC
TRBV5-1	.	TRBD2	TRBJ2-3	CASSLGTRTDTQYF	TGCGCCAGCAGCTTGGGGACTAGGACAGATACGCAGTATTTT
TRBV6-6	.	.	TRBJ2-7	CASSRQFYEQYF	TGTGCCAGCAGTCGACAGTTCTACGAGCAGTACTTC
TRBV27	.	.	TRBJ2-1	CATSGYNEQFF	TGTGCCACCTCGGGCTACAATGAGCAGTTCTTC
TRBV9	.	TRBD2	TRBJ2-1	CASSVSGTSYNEQFF	TGTGCCAGCAGCGTGAGCGGGACCTCCTACAATGAGCAGTTCTTC
TRBV7-8	.	.	TRBJ1-6	CASSFPAASPLHF	TGTGCCAGCAGCTTTCCCGCGGCTTCACCCCTCCACTTT
TRBV6-5	few	.	TRBJ2-3	CASSPRGGAADTQYF	TGTGCCAGCAGTCCCCGTGGGGGGGCGGCAGATACGCAGTATTTT
TRBV5-6	few	TRBD2	TRBJ2-7	CASSLITRGDSEQYF	TGTGCCAGCAGCCTGATTACGCGGGGGGACTCCGAGCAGTACTTC
TRBV6-5	.	.	TRBJ2-7	CASSPQGYEQYF	TGTGCCAGCAGTCCACAGGGTTACGAGCAGTACTTC
TRBV19	.	TRBD2	TRBJ2-1	CASSDPGLAGGWFF	TGTGCCAGTAGTGATCCGGGACTAGCGGGAGGATGGTTCTTC
TRBV4-2	few	TRBD1	TRBJ2-7	CASSLQGQASYEQYF	TGTGCCAGCAGCCTCCAGGGACAGGCGTCCTACGAGCAGTACTTC
TRBV19	.	.	TRBJ1-2	CASSINQGGYTF	TGTGCCAGTAGTATTAATCAGGGAGGCTACACCTTC
TRBV28	.	.	TRBJ2-3	CASSLLIGPRVADTDTQYF	TGTGCCAGCAGTTTATTAATAGGCCCGAGGGTGGCAGACACAGATACGCAGTATTTT
TRBV30	.	TRBD1	TRBJ2-7	CAWKGQGRKQYF	TGTGCCTGGAAGGGACAGGGCAGAAAGCAGTACTTC
TRBV11-2	.	.	TRBJ1-1	CASSLVTEAFF	TGTGCCAGCAGCCTCGTGACTGAAGCTTTCTTT
TRBV29-1	few	TRBD1	TRBJ1-2	CSVGQSYGYTF	TGCAGTGTGGGACAGTCATATGGCTACACCTTC
TRBV7-8	.	.	TRBJ2-1	CASSLGTGNQYNEQFF	TGTGCCAGCAGCTTAGGCACAGGTAACCAATACAATGAGCAGTTCTTC
TRBV11-2	once	TRBD2	TRBJ2-1	CASSLEATSNNEQFF	TGTGCCAGCAGCTTAGAGGCGACTAGCAACAATGAGCAGTTCTTC
TRBV19	few	.	TRBJ2-7	CASNPGIAYEQYF	TGTGCCAGTAATCCAGGGATAGCCTACGAGCAGTACTTC
TRBV7-2	.	TRBD2	TRBJ2-3	CASSLIAAGGTDTQYF	TGTGCCAGCAGCTTAATCGCTGCGGGAGGAACAGATACGCAGTATTTT
TRBV19	few	.	TRBJ2-1	CASSIGGSPNEQFF	TGTGCCAGTAGTATAGGAGGGTCCCCCAATGAGCAGTTCTTC
TRBV5-8	once	TRBD1	TRBJ2-3	CASSSGRGSTDTQYF	TGTGCCAGCAGCAGTGGCAGGGGGAGCACAGATACGCAGTATTTT
TRBV28	.	.	TRBJ2-1	CAARGGGRREQFF	TGTGCCGCGAGGGGGGGCGGGAGAAGGGAGCAGTTCTTC
TRBV7-8	.	.	TRBJ2-7	CASSRPAAPTYEQYF	TGTGCCAGCAGCCGCCCAGCGGCTCCTACCTACGAGCAGTACTTC
TRBV5-4	few	.	TRBJ2-2	CAGRTSNTGELFF	TGTGCCGGAAGAACTAGTAACACCGGGGAGCTGTTTTTT
TRBV9	few	.	TRBJ2-3	CASSVYGTTDTQYF	TGTGCCAGCAGCGTATATGGCACGACAGATACGCAGTATTTT
TRBV2	.	.	TRBJ1-4	CASSEARAGLDEKLFF	TGTGCCAGCAGTGAAGCTCGGGCAGGGTTGGATGAAAAACTGTTTTTT
TRBV5-1	few	.	TRBJ2-6	CASSGVSGANVLTF	TGCGCCAGCAGCGGAGTTTCTGGGGCCAACGTCCTGACTTTC
TRBV19	.	TRBD1	TRBJ1-4	CASMDRVYANEKLFF	TGTGCCAGTATGGACAGGGTATACGCTAATGAAAAACTGTTTTTT
TRBV7-9	.	TRBD1	TRBJ1-2	CASSRRTGDPNYGYTF	TGTGCCAGCAGCAGGAGAACAGGGGACCCTAACTATGGCTACACCTTC
TRBV6-1	.	.	TRBJ1-3	CASEASGNTIYF	TGTGCCAGCGAAGCCTCTGGAAACACCATATATTTT
TRBV30	.	.	TRBJ1-3	CAWGDSGNTIYF	TGTGCCTGGGGTGACAGCGGAAACACCATATATTTT
TRBV4-1	.	.	TRBJ2-1	CASSATSGYPVNEQFF	TGCGCCAGCAGCGCTACCAGCGGGTACCCGGTCAATGAGCAGTTCTTC
TRBV19	.	TRBD2	TRBJ2-7	CASSPLAGGSYEQYF	TGTGCCAGTAGCCCCTTAGCGGGAGGTAGCTACGAGCAGTACTTC
TRBV5-5	once	.	TRBJ2-3	CASSSQGHSTDTQYF	TGTGCCAGCAGCTCACAGGGACATAGCACAGATACGCAGTATTTT
TRBV30	.	.	TRBJ1-5	CAWSVQTLNQPQHF	TGTGCCTGGAGTGTACAGACCTTGAATCAGCCCCAGCATTTT
TRBV20-1	.	TRBD1	TRBJ2-1	CSARQGNEQFF	TGCAGTGCCCGACAGGGCAATGAGCAGTTCTTC